One and the same sample provided the 27 T cell receptor beta chains below, sequenced in a study of graft-versus-host responses after intestinal transplantation. Assay used: immunoSEQ multiplex PCR; TCRdb lists only in-frame clones, some missing. The table records roughly 110,000 clones, 87% of them present only once. Antigens of these TCRs are unknown. The starting material was unstimulated CD4+ T cells sorted from spleen or lymph node cells, obtained before transplant. The receptors come from a human donor who was the organ donor for an intestinal transplant.

In this sample, this clone turned up once. The chain is built from TRBV9 and TRBJ2-2; 7 bases match TRBD1. With V trimmed by 3 bases and J by 1 base, 3 bases remained unmatched. CDR1 SGDLS and CDR2 YYNGEE come from the germline V gene. This CDR3 comprises 15 residues. The CDR3 DNA reads as TGTGCCAGCAGCGCTCGGGACAGGAACACCGGGGAGCTGTTTTTT. Translated: CASSARDRNTGELFF.

The gene calls are TRBV5-1 and TRBJ1-1; TRBD1 matches at 9 bases. The CDR3 consists of 16 residues. The trim removed 4 bases at V and 6 bases at J, leaving 13 bases unmatched. CDR1 SGHRS and CDR2 YFSETQ come from the germline V gene. Here the CDR3 reads CASSTTGTGLFSEAFF. The DNA of the CDR3 is TGCGCCAGCAGCACGACCGGGACAGGGCTTTTCTCTGAAGCTTTCTTT.

The chain employs TRBV27 and TRBJ1-4; D remains ambiguous. This CDR3 contains 15 residues. The V end was cut by 6 bases, the J end by 0 bases, with 11 bases between. Germline CDR1 MNHEY, CDR2 SMNVEV (reference sequence). The CDR3 coding sequence is TGTGCCAGCAGAGGCGCCGGGACAACTAATGAAAAACTGTTTTTT. Residues: CASRGAGTTNEKLFF.

Remarks on this clone: The sample carries other DNA sequences with the same CDR3. V usage is TRBV9 and J usage is TRBJ2-7; 9 bases map to TRBD2. V was clipped by 5 bases and J by 7 bases; unmatched bases: 10. Germline loops: CDR1 SGDLS, CDR2 YYNGEE. The CDR3 extends over 14 amino acids. CDR3 nucleotide sequence: TGTGCCAGCAGTCCTAGCGGGGCCCTGGGGGAGCAGTACTTC. This sequence encodes CASSPSGALGEQYF.

CDR3 in DNA: TGTGCCAGCTCACTTGACAGGGCGCGGGTCAATGAGCAGTTCTTC. It specifies CASSLDRARVNEQFF. The chain employs TRBV18 and TRBJ2-1; TRBD1 agrees at 7 bases. Looked up from germline, CDR1 is KGHSH and CDR2 is LQKENI. CDR3 length: 15 amino acids. V lost 4 bases and J lost 6; bases outside the gene matches: 9.

The rearrangement links TRBV7-9 to TRBJ1-2, with 8 positions matching TRBD1. Germline-derived CDR1 and CDR2 are SEHNR and FQNEAQ (reference sequence). CDR3 size: 14 residues. J gave up 8 bases and V 1 base, and 6 bases lay outside the gene matches. In DNA, the CDR3 is TGTGCCAGCAGCTTAGGTGGCCAGGGGGCAGGCTACACCTTC. Amino acid sequence: CASSLGGQGAGYTF.

The chain carries TRBV11-2 and TRBJ1-2; a weak D match, TRBD1 (5 bases). V lost 2 bases and J lost 4, with 26 bases in between. The CDR3 extends over 19 amino acids. From germline, CDR1 is SGHAT and CDR2 FQNNGV. CDR3 residues: CASSLFSGGADIGSYGYTF. CDR3 DNA sequence: TGTGCCAGCAGCTTATTTAGTGGTGGGGCAGACATTGGATCCTATGGCTACACCTTC.

The chain carries TRBV10-1 and TRBJ2-5, with 8 bases fitting TRBD1. Trimming took 3 bases from V and 2 from J; bases not matched to a gene: 5. CDR1 WNHNN and CDR2 SYGVQD come from the germline V gene (reference sequence). There are 15 residues in the CDR3. The CDR3 here is CASSDRGTGQETQYF. CDR3 DNA sequence: TGCGCCAGCAGTGACAGGGGGACAGGACAAGAGACCCAGTACTTC.

The rearrangement uses TRBV18 and TRBJ1-2, with D possibly matching TRBD1 (6 bases). The ends were cut back, 6 bases at V and 1 base at J, with 9 bases in the middle. CDR1 is KGHSH and CDR2 is LQKENI in the germline V gene. The CDR3 contains 13 residues. In nucleotides, the CDR3 is TGTGCCAGCTCCGTGGACAGTAACTATGGCTACACCTTC. Encoded protein: CASSVDSNYGYTF.

V gene TRBV5-1 combines with J gene TRBJ2-3; TRBD1 is a possible D gene (5 bases). V lost 1 base and J 6 bases, leaving 24 bases between the germline ends. The CDR3 is made up of 18 amino acids. The germline V gene has CDR1 SGHRS and CDR2 YFSETQ. CDR3 in DNA: TGCGCCAGCAGCTTGCAGTCACTGGGCCTCAGGGTAGTGGATACGCAGTATTTT. Its protein product is CASSLQSLGLRVVDTQYF.

This clone was counted a few times. The same CDR3 is also encoded by other DNA sequences in this sample. This sequence joins TRBV5-1 and TRBJ1-4; unclear D gene. Germline loops: CDR1 SGHRS, CDR2 YFSETQ. Trimming stripped 0 bases from V and 5 bases from J, with 5 bases between. The length of the CDR3 is 13 residues. CDR3 nucleotides: TGCGCCAGCAGCTTGGGGGGAAATGAAAAACTGTTTTTT. Residues: CASSLGGNEKLFF.

The CDR3 sequence is CASRQGAYNEQFF. CDR3 in DNA: TGTGCCAGCCGACAGGGGGCGTACAATGAGCAGTTCTTC. V is TRBV6-1 and J is TRBJ2-1, with TRBD1 identical over 10 bases. This CDR3 has 13 amino acids. From germline, CDR1 is MNHNS and CDR2 SASEGT. V lost 8 bases, J lost 4 bases, and 2 bases stayed unmatched.

This clone was observed once. This chain joins TRBV11-2 and TRBJ2-1; no clear D. V lost 1 base, J lost 5 bases, and 6 bases lay in between. The CDR3 sequence is 13 residues long. Germline values: CDR1 SGHAT, CDR2 FQNNGV. The CDR3 reads CASSLVRDNEQFF. The CDR3, as DNA: TGTGCCAGCAGCTTAGTACGCGACAATGAGCAGTTCTTC.

The V call is TRBV28, the J call TRBJ1-5; D is perhaps TRBD1 (5 bases). The V gene's germline CDR1 is MDHEN and CDR2 SYDVKM. V lost 5 bases and J 6 bases, leaving 17 bases between the germline ends. The CDR3 sequence is 15 residues long. This CDR3 reads CASSTGVGIGQPQHF. The CDR3 DNA reads as TGTGCCAGCAGTACAGGAGTGGGGATAGGTCAGCCCCAGCATTTT. Filled out from reference TRBV28 and TRBJ1-5, the complete variable domain reads DVKVTQSSRYLVKRTGEKVFLECVQDMDHENMFWYRQDPGLGLRLIYFSYDVKMKEKGDIPEGYSVSREKKERFSLILESASTNQTSMYLCASSTGVGIGQPQHFGDGTRLSIL.

The rearrangement links TRBV12-5 to TRBJ2-1; maybe TRBD2 (6 bases). V was shortened by 9 bases and J by 1 base, with 10 bases between the two germline ends. CDR1 and CDR2 (germline): LGHNT, FRNRAP. This CDR3 contains 13 residues. The CDR3 reads CARDGGSYNEQFF. For the CDR3, the DNA is TGTGCTAGAGACGGGGGTTCCTACAATGAGCAGTTCTTC.

The chain is built from TRBV25-1 and TRBJ2-4, with D possibly TRBD1 on 5 matching bases. The CDR3 runs to 13 residues. Germline V gives CDR1 MGHDK, CDR2 SYGVNS. V lost 4 bases to trimming and J lost 1 base, with 5 bases between them. CDR3 DNA sequence: TGTGCCAGCAGTGGACAGGCCAAAAACATTCAGTACTTC. Its protein is CASSGQAKNIQYF.

This chain uses TRBV5-1 with TRBJ1-2, with 8 bases matching TRBD1. Trimming took 4 bases from V and 8 from J; bases not matched to a gene: 10. Germline CDR1 is SGHRS and CDR2 is YFSETQ. This CDR3 region has 14 residues. CDR3 coding DNA: TGCGCCAGCAGCCCAGGACAGGGTTTAGGGGGCTACACCTTC. Protein sequence: CASSPGQGLGGYTF.

This clone turned up a few times. CDR3 sequence reads: CASSNRDRTYYGYTF. The CDR3 DNA follows: TGTGCCAGCAGTAACCGGGACAGGACTTACTATGGCTACACCTTC. This sequence joins TRBV6-5 and TRBJ1-2; 8 bases are shared with TRBD1. Per germline, CDR1 MNHEY and CDR2 SVGAGI. This CDR3 has 15 amino acids. After removal of 5 bases from V and 3 bases from J, the junction contained 8 bases not matched to a gene.

Of note for this clone: Different DNA sequences within this sample yield the same CDR3. V usage is TRBV9 and J usage is TRBJ2-3, with 9 bases lining up with TRBD2. The CDR3 has 19 residues. Germline V lookup: CDR1 SGDLS, CDR2 YYNGEE. Germline trimming cut 0 bases from V and 3 bases from J; bases unmatched to any gene: 14. The chain's CDR3 is CASSVGAGGGGARTDTQYF. The CDR3 bases are TGTGCCAGCAGCGTAGGGGCCGGTGGCGGGGGGGCTCGGACAGATACGCAGTATTTT.

The rearrangement joins TRBV14 to TRBJ2-7, with D maybe TRBD1 (5 bases). Germline values: CDR1 SGHDN, CDR2 FVKESK. The CDR3 consists of 13 residues. V lost 1 base, J lost 6 bases, and 10 bases lay in between. This CDR3 reads CASSQVSRVEQYF. CDR3 nucleotides: TGTGCCAGCAGCCAAGTTTCCAGGGTCGAGCAGTACTTC.

Note on this clone: Other DNA sequences in this specimen translate into the identical CDR3. The chain links TRBV18 to TRBJ1-3; D gene unclear. CDR3 length: 14 amino acids. The V gene's germline CDR1 is KGHSH and CDR2 LQKENI. V was cut by 2 bases and J by 4 bases, with 9 bases left in between. CDR3 amino acids: CASSPGPSGNTIYF. CDR3 DNA sequence: TGTGCCAGCTCACCAGGTCCCTCCGGAAACACCATATATTTT.

The rearrangement links TRBV19 to TRBJ1-1, with 9 positions matching TRBD1. Trimming removed 0 bases from V and 12 bases from J; junction bases left unmatched: 11. Per germline, CDR1 LNHDA and CDR2 SQIVND (reference sequence). This CDR3 region has 15 residues. This CDR3 is CASSIDLPGTGRSFF. The CDR3 bases are TGTGCCAGTAGTATAGATCTCCCGGGGACAGGGAGGTCTTTCTTT.

In its sample, this clone was seen once. This chain joins TRBV5-1 and TRBJ2-7; 8 nucleotides agree with TRBD2. The CDR3 is 16 amino acids. Trimming took 3 bases from V and 2 from J; bases not matched to a gene: 10. The germline gives CDR1 SGHRS, CDR2 YFSETQ. The CDR3 DNA follows: TGCGCCAGCAGCTACGATCACGGGACTAGTACCTACGAGCAGTACTTC. As protein: CASSYDHGTSTYEQYF.

J is TRBJ1-1 and V is TRBV15; no clear D gene. Trimming pared 1 base from V and 3 bases from J, leaving 9 bases between. The CDR3 has 14 residues. Germline CDR1 is LNHNV and CDR2 is YYDKDF (reference sequence). CDR3 loop: CATSRAPPHTEAFF. The DNA of the CDR3 is TGTGCCACCAGCAGAGCCCCCCCCCACACTGAAGCTTTCTTT.

This clone has just a few counts. The germline gene is not matched at one end of the junction; a read error may be the cause. V is TRBV7-2 and J is TRBJ2-7; 8 bases fit TRBD2. Germline CDR1 is SGHTA and CDR2 is FQGNSA. This CDR3 spans 15 amino acids. CDR3 bases: TGTGCCAGCAGCCTAGCCGGGACTAGTAGTTACGAGCAGTACTTC. This translates into CASSLAGTSSYEQYF. The variable domain in full, with the rest retrieved from reference TRBV7-2 and TRBJ2-7, is GAGVSQSPSNKVTEKGKDVELRCDPISGHTALYWYRQSLGQGLEFLIYFQGNSAPDKSGLPSDRFSAERTGGSVSTLTIQRTQQEDSAVYLCASSLAGTSSYEQYFGPGTRLTVT.

V and J are TRBV11-3 and TRBJ1-2; 7 positions match TRBD1. Germline-derived CDR1 and CDR2 are SGHNT and YENEEA. The junction had 8 bases not matched to a gene; V was cut back by 5 bases and J by 2 bases. The CDR3 is 15 amino acids. In DNA form, the CDR3 reads TGTGCCAGCAGCCCAACCTCGACAGGGAACTATGGCTACACCTTC. Translation: CASSPTSTGNYGYTF.

The J gene is TRBJ1-5, the V gene TRBV5-5; TRBD1 matches 7 bases. This CDR3 region has 14 residues. J lost 3 bases, V lost 1 base, and 1 base had no gene match. CDR1 SGHKS and CDR2 YYEKEE come from the germline V gene (reference sequence). CDR3 bases: TGTGCCAGCAGCTTGACAGGGGACAATCAGCCCCAGCATTTT. This codes for CASSLTGDNQPQHF.